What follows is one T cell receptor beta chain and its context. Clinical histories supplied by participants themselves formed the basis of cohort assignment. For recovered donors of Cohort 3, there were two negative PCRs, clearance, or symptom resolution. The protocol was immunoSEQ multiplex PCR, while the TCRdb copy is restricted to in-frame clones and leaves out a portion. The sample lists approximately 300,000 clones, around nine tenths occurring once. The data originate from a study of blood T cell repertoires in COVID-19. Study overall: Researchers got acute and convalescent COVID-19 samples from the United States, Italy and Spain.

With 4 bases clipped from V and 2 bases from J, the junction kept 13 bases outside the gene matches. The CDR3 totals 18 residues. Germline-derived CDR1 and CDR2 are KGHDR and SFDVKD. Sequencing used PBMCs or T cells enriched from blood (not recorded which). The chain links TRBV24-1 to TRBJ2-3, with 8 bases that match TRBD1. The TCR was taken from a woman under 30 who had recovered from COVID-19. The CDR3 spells CATSDGQGPRVDTDTQYF. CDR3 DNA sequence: TGTGCCACCAGTGACGGACAGGGCCCAAGGGTTGACACAGATACGCAGTATTTT.